The 32 T cell receptor beta chains reported below all come from one sample, sequenced in a study of blood T cell repertoires in COVID-19. The data were produced by immunoSEQ multiplex PCR, yet TCRdb's version contains in-frame clones alone and is incomplete. The sample records some 250,000 clones, approximately 91% being singletons. The sequenced sample was PBMCs or T cells enriched from blood (not recorded which). The receptor set was obtained from a woman between 40 and 50 years old with acute COVID-19.

This clone showed up just once. The rearrangement links TRBV29-1 to TRBJ2-7; no definite D call. From germline, CDR1 is SQVTM and CDR2 ANQGSEA. The CDR3 spans 12 residues. Between the trimmed V and J ends, which lost 4 bases and 2 bases, there was a span of 9 bases. The CDR3 DNA is TGCAGCGTTGTGGTGGGCGCCTACGAGCAGTACTTC. Translating it yields CSVVVGAYEQYF.

The chain employs TRBV9 and TRBJ2-3; the match to TRBD2 covers 14 bases. Germline V gene data show CDR1 as SGDLS and CDR2 as YYNGEE. This CDR3 is 19 amino acids long. The junction had 11 bases not matched to a gene; V was cut back by 3 bases and J by 2 bases. The CDR3 nucleotides are TGTGCCAGCAGCGCCGGGACTAGCGGGGGCCTATCAGACACAGATACGCAGTATTTT. Residues: CASSAGTSGGLSDTDTQYF.

The rearrangement links TRBV5-6 to TRBJ1-1, with TRBD1 matching over 10 bases. CDR1 is SGHDT and CDR2 is YYEEEE in the germline V gene. The CDR3 is 15 residues long. V shed 0 bases, J shed 4 bases, and the junction held 3 bases outside the gene matches. CDR3 nucleotides: TGTGCCAGCAGCTTGGTTGGACAGGGGGGCACTGAAGCTTTCTTT. This gives the protein CASSLVGQGGTEAFF.

This clone was counted once. The V gene is TRBV5-5, the J gene TRBJ1-4, with a tentative D call TRBD1 (5 bases). CDR1 and CDR2 (germline): SGHKS, YYEKEE (reference sequence). This CDR3 spans 17 amino acids. V shed 2 bases and J shed 0 bases, with 14 bases lying between them. The CDR3 loop is CASSFIDSIATNEKLFF. The CDR3 region has the DNA TGTGCCAGCAGCTTTATCGACAGTATTGCAACTAATGAAAAACTGTTTTTT.

V usage is TRBV27 and J usage is TRBJ1-2, with D unclear. The CDR3 consists of 14 residues. Trimming stripped 0 bases from V and 4 bases from J, with 9 bases between. The germline V gene encodes CDR1 MNHEY and CDR2 SMNVEV (reference sequence). This chain's CDR3 is CASSLSVTSYGYTF. DNA of the CDR3: TGTGCCAGCAGTTTATCCGTCACGAGCTATGGCTACACCTTC.

J is TRBJ1-2 and V is TRBV28; the D gene is possibly TRBD1 (6 bases). The CDR3 consists of 14 residues. Germline loops: CDR1 MDHEN, CDR2 SYDVKM. With 10 bases removed from V and 8 bases from J, the gap between germline ends came to 23 bases. The CDR3 bases are TGTGCCACCTTGGGGCAGGGGATGGGAGAGGGCTACACCTTC. It specifies CATLGQGMGEGYTF.

V is TRBV7-9 and J is TRBJ2-2; 8 bases are shared with TRBD2. Germline V gives CDR1 SEHNR, CDR2 FQNEAQ (reference sequence). The V and J ends lost 5 bases and 6 bases, in that order; junction bases with no gene match: 8. The CDR3 is made up of 15 amino acids. The CDR3 is CASSSSGSFAGELFF. The CDR3 nucleotides read TGTGCCAGCAGCAGCAGCGGGAGTTTCGCCGGGGAGCTGTTTTTT.

In this sample, this clone turned up once. The V and J genes are TRBV3-1 (or the pseudogene TRBV3-2) and TRBJ1-5, with D tentatively TRBD1 (5 bases). The germline gives CDR1 LGHDT, CDR2 YNNKEL (reference sequence). The CDR3 runs to 16 residues. Trimming removed 1 base from V and 2 bases from J, with 12 bases in between. The chain's CDR3 is CASSQARTGGNQPQHF. The CDR3 DNA reads TGTGCCAGCAGCCAAGCGCGAACGGGGGGCAATCAGCCCCAGCATTTT.

The chain joins TRBV27 to TRBJ2-1; D gene unclear. V lost 1 base to trimming and J lost 5 bases, with 9 bases between them. Germline assignment: CDR1 MNHEY and CDR2 SMNVEV (reference sequence). This CDR3 has 14 residues. CDR3 loop: CASSLWISNNEQFF. CDR3 DNA sequence: TGTGCCAGCAGTTTATGGATTAGCAACAATGAGCAGTTCTTC.

This clone was counted once. The rearrangement links TRBV7-2 to TRBJ2-2; tentative D call: TRBD1 (6 bases). Germline CDR1 reads SGHTA; CDR2 reads FQGNSA. V gave up 5 bases and J gave up 0 bases, with 13 bases separating them. The CDR3 contains 16 residues. For the CDR3, the DNA is TGTGCCAGCAGCCCAGGACAGTTCGCGAACACCGGGGAGCTGTTTTTT. Its protein is CASSPGQFANTGELFF.

The chain carries TRBV19 and TRBJ2-3, with D hard to call. The CDR3 has 14 residues. CDR1 LNHDA and CDR2 SQIVND come from the germline V gene (reference sequence). V was clipped by 3 bases and J by 0 bases, with 7 bases between them. CDR3 DNA sequence: TGTGCCAGTAGTATTCGGGTTAGCACAGATACGCAGTATTTT. It codes for CASSIRVSTDTQYF.

V is TRBV19 and J is TRBJ2-5; perhaps TRBD2 as D (6 bases). The CDR3 contains 11 residues. Germline V gene lookup returns CDR1 LNHDA and CDR2 SQIVND (reference sequence). Trimming left V 6 bases short and J 5 bases short, with 7 bases between. Written as DNA, the CDR3 is TGTGCCAGTAGCGCGGGGGAGACCCAGTACTTC. Its protein is CASSAGETQYF.

The chain links TRBV18 to TRBJ1-6; 8 bases align to TRBD1. The CDR3 extends over 16 amino acids. The germline CDR1 and CDR2 sequences are KGHSH and LQKENI. V shed 6 bases and J 9 bases; nucleotides not matched to a gene: 13. The CDR3 loop is CASSPNGQGLTSPLHF. In DNA form, the CDR3 reads TGTGCCAGCTCCCCGAACGGACAGGGCTTGACTTCACCCCTCCACTTT.

This chain uses TRBV7-3 with TRBJ2-3, with D possibly TRBD1 on 5 matching bases. Germline assignment: CDR1 SGHTA and CDR2 FQGTGA. V was shortened by 2 bases and J by 0 bases, with 6 bases between the two germline ends. CDR3 size: 14 residues. This CDR3 is CASSLDRSTDTQYF. The CDR3 DNA sequence: TGTGCCAGCAGCTTAGACAGAAGCACAGATACGCAGTATTTT. Variable domain in full (rest from reference TRBV7-3 and TRBJ2-3): GAGVSQTPSNKVTEKGKYVELRCDPISGHTALYWYRQSLGQGPEFLIYFQGTGAADDSGLPNDRFFAVRPEGSVSTLKIQRTERGDSAVYLCASSLDRSTDTQYFGPGTRLTVL.

The chain combines TRBV5-1 with TRBJ2-3; TRBD1 aligns across 7 bases. V gave up 4 bases and J gave up 0 bases; unmatched junction bases: 5. Germline CDR1 SGHRS, CDR2 YFSETQ. The CDR3 has 15 residues. CDR3 coding DNA: TGCGCCAGCAGCCTAAGGACAGGTAGCACAGATACGCAGTATTTT. Residues: CASSLRTGSTDTQYF.

V and J are TRBV24-1 and TRBJ2-2; D perhaps matches TRBD1 (5 bases). CDR1 and CDR2 (germline): KGHDR, SFDVKD. The CDR3 sequence is 16 residues long. V gave up 6 bases and J gave up 0 bases, with 13 bases separating them. For the CDR3, the DNA is TGTGCCACCAGTAGCTGGGCAGGGACGAACACCGGGGAGCTGTTTTTT. Encoded protein: CATSSWAGTNTGELFF.

The rearrangement joins TRBV9 to TRBJ2-7; 13 bases align to TRBD2. This CDR3 has 20 residues. Germline lookup yields CDR1 SGDLS and CDR2 YYNGEE. The trim removed 4 bases at V and 7 bases at J, leaving 23 bases unmatched. CDR3 region: CASSTSPWGSGLAGVGEQYF. The CDR3 nucleotides read TGTGCCAGCAGCACGAGCCCCTGGGGGTCCGGACTAGCGGGAGTGGGGGAGCAGTACTTC.

V and J are TRBV7-9 and TRBJ1-2; D ambiguous. Germline V gene sequence: CDR1 SEHNR, CDR2 FQNEAQ (reference sequence). The CDR3 runs 13 residues. Trimming removed 1 base at V and 8 bases at J, with 11 bases between. The CDR3 nucleotides read TGTGCCAGCAGCTTAGATGGGGAGGGAGGCTACACCTTC. Amino acids: CASSLDGEGGYTF.

The chain links TRBV6-2 or TRBV6-3 to TRBJ2-7; the match to TRBD2 covers 8 bases. Losses at the gene ends were 6 bases for V and 4 bases for J; bases not matched to a gene: 8. Germline loops: CDR1 MNHEY, CDR2 SVGEGT. CDR3 size: 14 residues. CDR3 nucleotides: TGTGCCAGCAGCCAACTAGCGGATGTTTACGAGCAGTACTTC. Translated: CASSQLADVYEQYF.

V and J are TRBV12-3 or TRBV12-4 and TRBJ1-5; unclear D gene. Deletions cut 2 bases from V and 4 bases from J, with 6 bases between. CDR3 length: 13 residues. DNA for the CDR3: TGTGCCAGCAGTTTATCGAGGAATCAGCCCCAGCATTTT. Its translation: CASSLSRNQPQHF.

CDR3 residues: CASSSQPGTGDGYTF. The CDR3 coding sequence is TGTGCCAGCAGCTCCCAACCCGGGACAGGCGATGGCTACACCTTC. The J gene is TRBJ1-2, the V gene TRBV21-1; TRBD1, the table's D call, lacks a check against the DNA. TRBV21-1 is a pseudogene segment. The CDR3 consists of 15 residues.

V is TRBV28 and J is TRBJ1-2; unclear D gene. The V end was cut by 2 bases, the J end by 0 bases, with 16 bases between. The CDR3 is 17 residues long. Germline CDR1 is MDHEN and CDR2 is SYDVKM. The CDR3, as DNA: TGTGCCAGCAGTTTAAATGACGGGGTACGGGCTAACTATGGCTACACCTTC. The encoded protein is CASSLNDGVRANYGYTF.

CDR3 bases: TGTGCCAGCAGCTTAGGGGCGGGGAACTCACCCCTCCACTTT. Translating gives CASSLGAGNSPLHF. The chain combines TRBV7-2 with TRBJ1-6; D uncertain. Between the trimmed V and J ends, which lost 1 base and 10 bases, there was a span of 11 bases. The CDR3 spans 14 residues. Germline CDR1 and CDR2: SGHTA and FQGNSA.

This chain links TRBV12-5 with TRBJ2-5; weak D call: TRBD2 (6 bases). V dropped 4 bases and J dropped 2 bases, with 14 bases sitting between them. Germline CDR1 and CDR2: LGHNT and FRNRAP. The CDR3 is made up of 15 amino acids. The DNA for the CDR3 is TGTGCTAGTGGTTCTCAACCGGGACTTCAAGAGACCCAGTACTTC. This codes for CASGSQPGLQETQYF.

J is TRBJ1-5 and V is TRBV7-2; D unresolved. V gave up 5 bases and J gave up 0 bases, with 11 bases separating them. The length of the CDR3 is 15 residues. The germline gives CDR1 SGHTA, CDR2 FQGNSA. CDR3 loop: CASSPEYYSNQPQHF. Here the CDR3 DNA reads TGTGCCAGCAGCCCAGAGTACTATAGCAATCAGCCCCAGCATTTT.

This rearrangement joins TRBV6-2 or TRBV6-3 to TRBJ1-5; no clear D. The CDR3 is 16 amino acids. Germline CDR1 and CDR2: MNHEY and SVGEGT. V lost 2 bases, J lost 0 bases, and 11 bases lay in between. This CDR3 is CASSYVAGISNQPQHF. CDR3 DNA sequence: TGTGCCAGCAGTTACGTAGCGGGCATTAGCAATCAGCCCCAGCATTTT.

The chain has TRBV5-5 and TRBJ2-7, with TRBD1 matching over 8 bases. Germline V lookup: CDR1 SGHKS, CDR2 YYEKEE (reference sequence). The ends lost 3 bases at V and 3 bases at J; junction bases unmatched: 5. The CDR3 is made up of 14 amino acids. The CDR3 protein is CASSYRDRLYEQYF. The CDR3 DNA follows: TGTGCCAGCAGCTACCGGGACAGGCTCTACGAGCAGTACTTC.

This clone was seen repeatedly, ten times or more. J is TRBJ1-1 and V is TRBV5-6, with 7 nucleotides matching TRBD1. Losses at the gene ends were 5 bases for V and 6 bases for J; bases not matched to a gene: 10. The length of the CDR3 is 14 residues. Germline V lookup: CDR1 SGHDT, CDR2 YYEEEE. The CDR3 nucleotides read TGTGCCAGCAGTTTGACAGGGTTTCATGCTGAAGCTTTCTTT. This codes for CASSLTGFHAEAFF.

The chain is built from TRBV5-1 and TRBJ2-7; 11 nucleotides line up with TRBD2. Germline-derived CDR1 and CDR2 are SGHRS and YFSETQ. J lost 6 bases, V lost 7 bases, and 9 bases had no gene match. This CDR3 is 14 amino acids long. CDR3 protein: CASALLAGVPEQYF. CDR3 in DNA: TGCGCCAGCGCCCTACTAGCGGGAGTTCCCGAGCAGTACTTC.

The chain employs TRBV3-1 (or the pseudogene TRBV3-2) and TRBJ1-3, with D uncertain. V lost 0 bases, J lost 0 bases, and 12 bases lay in between. The CDR3 has 17 residues. Germline V gene data show CDR1 as LGHDT and CDR2 as YNNKEL (reference sequence). The CDR3 here is CASSQDRSGVSGNTIYF. The CDR3 bases are TGTGCCAGCAGCCAAGATCGAAGCGGGGTCTCTGGAAACACCATATATTTT.

The chain is built from TRBV7-2 and TRBJ1-1, with D possibly being TRBD1 (6 bases). The CDR3 is 14 residues long. V was shortened by 4 bases and J by 8 bases, with 17 bases between the two germline ends. Germline lookup yields CDR1 SGHTA and CDR2 FQGNSA. CDR3 DNA: TGTGCCAGCAGCTCAGACTCCAGGGGCTCAGAAGCTTTCTTT. This translates into CASSSDSRGSEAFF.

The chain joins TRBV6-6 to TRBJ1-2; 11 nucleotides agree with TRBD1. V lost 2 bases and J lost 5; bases outside the gene matches: 1. The CDR3 has 14 amino acids. CDR1 and CDR2 (germline): MNHNY, SVGAGI (reference sequence). CDR3 DNA: TGTGCCAGCAGTTACCGGGACAGGGGGTATGGCTACACCTTC. Translation: CASSYRDRGYGYTF.